One sample yielded the 27 T cell receptor beta chains listed below, sequenced in a study of blood T cell repertoires in COVID-19 (dated by TCRdb to 2019 to 2021). Libraries came from the immunoSEQ multiplex PCR assay. TCRdb stores this immuneACCESS table with in-frame sequences only. Part of the clones is absent; in the studies checked, under half of the shortfall reflects unresolved V genes, and no reason is known for the rest. This sample has roughly 400,000 clones in its table, and 70% to 90% of those were observed once. The top ten clones comprise over 2% of the sample. Sequenced material: peripheral blood. These receptor sequences come from a woman aged 55-69 years with COVID-19, enrolled during active disease.

The chain uses TRBV21-1 and TRBJ1-5; the table gives TRBD1 as D, unverified against the DNA. TRBV21-1 is tagged as a pseudogene. The CDR3 extends over 15 amino acids. In DNA form, the CDR3 reads TGTGCCAGCAGCAAAGGACGAGGGGGTCAGCAGCCCCAGCATTTT. Translated: CASSKGRGGQQPQHF.

This rearrangement joins TRBV7-2 to TRBJ1-2; 8 bases agree with TRBD1. The CDR3 is 17 amino acids. V lost 2 bases, J lost 3 bases, and 11 bases stayed unmatched. CDR1 and CDR2 from the germline V gene are SGHTA and FQGNSA. CDR3 amino acids: CASSLRFGQGLYYGYTF. The DNA of the CDR3 is TGTGCCAGCAGCTTACGTTTCGGACAGGGTCTGTACTATGGCTACACCTTC.

The V gene is TRBV28, the J gene TRBJ2-3; D gene uncertain. Looked up from germline, CDR1 is MDHEN and CDR2 is SYDVKM. V was cut by 3 bases and J by 6 bases, with 16 bases left in between. The CDR3 totals 15 residues. CDR3 protein: CASSLSVPGGDTQYF. The CDR3 region has the DNA TGTGCCAGCAGTTTGAGCGTCCCCGGCGGTGATACGCAGTATTTT. The variable domain in full, completed from reference TRBV28 and TRBJ2-3, reads DVKVTQSSRYLVKRTGEKVFLECVQDMDHENMFWYRQDPGLGLRLIYFSYDVKMKEKGDIPEGYSVSREKKERFSLILESASTNQTSMYLCASSLSVPGGDTQYFGPGTRLTVL.

V gene TRBV24-1 combines with J gene TRBJ2-7; D unclear. CDR3 size: 14 residues. V lost 1 base to trimming and J lost 1 base, with 7 bases between them. CDR1 is KGHDR, CDR2 SFDVKD, per germline. The CDR3 loop reads CATSDFPQSYEQYF. The CDR3 DNA reads as TGTGCCACCAGTGATTTTCCCCAGTCCTACGAGCAGTACTTC.

V is TRBV16 and J is TRBJ2-3; D may be TRBD1 (6 bases). Deletions cut 2 bases from V and 4 bases from J, with 7 bases between. The CDR3 runs to 13 residues. The germline V gene encodes CDR1 KGHSY and CDR2 FQNENV. The CDR3 reads CASSQPGADTQYF. The DNA of the CDR3 is TGTGCCAGCAGCCAACCAGGGGCAGATACGCAGTATTTT.

The chain carries TRBV9 and TRBJ1-1; a possible D gene is TRBD1 (5 bases). Germline assignment: CDR1 SGDLS and CDR2 YYNGEE. Trimming cost V 4 bases and J 2 bases, with 9 bases left between them. The CDR3 is 13 residues long. CDR3 in DNA: TGTGCCAGCAGCACAGGACATAACACTGAAGCTTTCTTT. It codes for CASSTGHNTEAFF. Full variable domain (remainder filled in from reference TRBV9 and TRBJ1-1): DSGVTQTPKHLITATGQRVTLRCSPRSGDLSVYWYQQSLDQGLQFLIQYYNGEERAKGNILERFSAQQFPDLHSELNLSSLELGDSALYFCASSTGHNTEAFFGQGTRLTVV.

In DNA, the CDR3 is TGTGCCAGCAGCTTACGCCCCCCCGGGGGCTCCTACAATGAGCAGTTCTTC. Protein product: CASSLRPPGGSYNEQFF. V gene TRBV7-6 combines with J gene TRBJ2-1; weak D call: TRBD2 (6 bases). The germline gives CDR1 SGHVS, CDR2 FNYEAQ. V shed 2 bases and J shed 0 bases, with 14 bases lying between them. This CDR3 has 17 amino acids.

The chain uses TRBV27 and TRBJ2-5; D is undetermined. This CDR3 has 13 amino acids. V was cut by 3 bases and J by 0 bases, with 5 bases left in between. The germline CDR1 and CDR2 sequences are MNHEY and SMNVEV (reference sequence). The CDR3 reads CASSFNYQETQYF. CDR3 bases: TGTGCCAGCAGTTTTAACTACCAAGAGACCCAGTACTTC.

V gene TRBV5-1 combines with J gene TRBJ1-6; TRBD1 agrees at 9 bases. V gave up 3 bases and J gave up 9 bases; unmatched junction bases: 4. The CDR3 loop spans 14 amino acids. CDR1 SGHRS and CDR2 YFSETQ come from the germline V gene. CDR3 sequence (DNA): TGCGCCAGCAGCTCCGGGACAGGGTTTTCACCCCTCCACTTT. This sequence encodes CASSSGTGFSPLHF.

The J gene is TRBJ2-7, the V gene TRBV6-1; tentative D call: TRBD2 (7 bases). V was clipped by 0 bases and J by 3 bases, with 12 bases between them. The V gene's germline CDR1 is MNHNS and CDR2 SASEGT. The CDR3 contains 15 residues. CDR3 DNA sequence: TGTGCCAGCAGTGAAGCGGGGGGGCGCCTCTACGAGCAGTACTTC. Translating it yields CASSEAGGRLYEQYF.

The chain has TRBV7-8 and TRBJ2-7, with TRBD2 matching over 8 bases. The germline V gene encodes CDR1 SGHVS and CDR2 FQNEAQ. V shed 3 bases, J shed 0 bases, and the junction held 4 bases outside the gene matches. CDR3 size: 15 residues. The CDR3, as DNA: TGTGCCAGCAGCTTCCGCCTAGCGGGCTCCTACGAGCAGTACTTC. It yields the protein CASSFRLAGSYEQYF.

The rearrangement links TRBV5-1 to TRBJ1-1; maybe TRBD1 (5 bases). CDR3 size: 15 residues. The germline V and J ends were trimmed by 0 bases and 1 base, with 10 bases remaining between them. Germline CDR1 and CDR2: SGHRS and YFSETQ. The CDR3 is CASSLAARANTEAFF. CDR3 bases: TGCGCCAGCAGCTTGGCGGCCAGGGCGAACACTGAAGCTTTCTTT.

This chain connects TRBV2 to TRBJ1-6; 8 bases agree with TRBD1. The CDR3 contains 14 residues. J gave up 10 bases and V 8 bases, and 10 bases lay outside the gene matches. The germline V gene has CDR1 SNHLY and CDR2 FYNNEI. This CDR3 is CASRTGQGLSPLHF. The CDR3 DNA reads TGTGCCAGCCGGACTGGACAGGGTTTGTCACCCCTCCACTTT.

This clone appeared a few times. This sequence joins TRBV4-2 and TRBJ1-2; D uncertain. Germline CDR1 reads LGHNA; CDR2 reads YNFKEQ. V lost 0 bases and J 4 bases, leaving 12 bases between the germline ends. The CDR3 totals 15 residues. The CDR3 region is CASSQDNPGAYGYTF. CDR3 in DNA: TGTGCCAGCAGCCAAGATAACCCAGGTGCCTATGGCTACACCTTC.

The J gene is TRBJ1-5, the V gene TRBV28, with D perhaps TRBD1 (6 bases). The CDR3 spans 14 residues. Germline V lookup: CDR1 MDHEN, CDR2 SYDVKM. Trimming removed 6 bases from V and 1 base from J, with 10 bases in between. The CDR3 loop is CASRPTGSNQPQHF. Written as DNA, the CDR3 is TGTGCCAGCAGACCAACAGGGAGCAATCAGCCCCAGCATTTT.

A word on this clone: Distinct nucleotide sequences in the sample also encode this CDR3. The CDR3 here is CSVRTGNNSPLHF. For the CDR3, the DNA is TGCAGCGTTCGGACAGGCAATAATTCACCCCTCCACTTT. The chain combines TRBV29-1 with TRBJ1-6, with 7 bases that match TRBD1. CDR1 SQVTM and CDR2 ANQGSEA come from the germline V gene. J lost 5 bases, V lost 5 bases, and 3 bases had no gene match. The CDR3 loop spans 13 amino acids.

A few counts support this clone. The gene calls are TRBV14 and TRBJ1-6; no definite D call. The CDR3 runs to 15 residues. Germline-derived CDR1 and CDR2 are SGHDN and FVKESK. V was pared by 0 bases and J by 6 bases, with 9 bases between. CDR3 sequence reads: CASSQDRFGNSPLHF. The CDR3 bases are TGTGCCAGCAGCCAAGATCGATTCGGTAATTCACCCCTCCACTTT.

At least ten counts were recorded for this clone. V and J are TRBV19 and TRBJ1-4; D remains unclear. Per the germline V gene, CDR1 is LNHDA and CDR2 is SQIVND (reference sequence). Trimming took 4 bases from V and 4 from J, leaving 13 bases between them. This CDR3 region has 15 residues. CDR3 amino acids: CASSTRKSNNEKLFF. Written as DNA, the CDR3 is TGTGCCAGTAGTACGCGCAAGTCAAATAATGAAAAACTGTTTTTT.

This clone has only one observation. This chain uses TRBV29-1 with TRBJ1-1; 9 nucleotides match TRBD1. Germline V gives CDR1 SQVTM, CDR2 ANQGSEA. The V segment lost 6 bases and the J segment 7 bases; nucleotides outside the gene matches: 9. There are 13 residues in the CDR3. For the CDR3, the DNA is TGCAGCGTAACCGGGACAGGGTATGATGAAGCTTTCTTT. This encodes CSVTGTGYDEAFF.

Regarding this clone: Other DNA sequences from this sample encode an identical CDR3 as well. The V call is TRBV2, the J call TRBJ2-7; the match to TRBD2 covers 11 bases. The CDR3 spans 15 residues. The germline V gene encodes CDR1 SNHLY and CDR2 FYNNEI. The V gene end was trimmed by 6 bases and the J gene end by 0 bases; junction bases not matched to a gene: 4. In nucleotides, the CDR3 is TGTGCCAGCAGAGCAACTAGCGGGGGCTCCTACGAGCAGTACTTC. Translation gives CASRATSGGSYEQYF.

This clone was seen a few times. This chain uses TRBV7-8 with TRBJ1-2; perhaps TRBD1 as D (5 bases). V was shortened by 1 base and J by 4 bases, with 10 bases between the two germline ends. Germline V gives CDR1 SGHVS, CDR2 FQNEAQ. The CDR3 is made up of 14 amino acids. This CDR3 is CASSLGQGSYGYTF. The CDR3 region has the DNA TGTGCCAGCAGCTTAGGGCAGGGATCCTATGGCTACACCTTC.

V and J are TRBV19 and TRBJ1-1; no clear D gene. V lost 1 base and J lost 6, with 15 bases in between. Germline-derived CDR1 and CDR2 are LNHDA and SQIVND (reference sequence). The CDR3 is made up of 15 amino acids. CDR3: CASSIVGRGLSEAFF. The CDR3 bases are TGTGCCAGTAGTATAGTTGGGCGGGGATTATCTGAAGCTTTCTTT.

This clone was picked up one time. CDR3 residues: CASSELPGQSYEQYF. The CDR3, as DNA: TGTGCCAGCAGTGAATTACCGGGACAGTCCTACGAGCAGTACTTC. The V gene is TRBV6-4, the J gene TRBJ2-7, with 7 bases aligning to TRBD1. The CDR3 is 15 residues long. The germline CDR1 and CDR2 sequences are MRHNA and SNTAGT. V shed 3 bases, J shed 1 base, and the junction held 6 bases outside the gene matches.

This sequence joins TRBV11-2 and TRBJ2-1, with 10 bases aligning to TRBD1. Looked up from germline, CDR1 is SGHAT and CDR2 is FQNNGV. V trimming: 4 bases; J trimming: 4 bases; junction bases outside the gene matches: 10. The CDR3 runs to 17 residues. This chain's CDR3 is CASSSGPDRGRYNEQFF. For the CDR3, the DNA is TGTGCCAGCAGCTCCGGCCCCGACAGGGGGCGTTACAATGAGCAGTTCTTC.

The V call is TRBV5-1, the J call TRBJ1-3; no clear D. Trimming cost V 0 bases and J 0 bases, with 13 bases left between them. Germline-derived CDR1 and CDR2 are SGHRS and YFSETQ. The length of the CDR3 is 17 residues. This chain's CDR3 is CASSLVGSGSSGNTIYF. The CDR3 nucleotides read TGCGCCAGCAGCTTGGTCGGATCTGGGAGCTCTGGAAACACCATATATTTT.

The chain has TRBV5-1 and TRBJ1-4; 7 nucleotides agree with TRBD1. CDR3 length: 15 amino acids. V gave up 1 base and J gave up 5 bases; unmatched junction bases: 5. Germline CDR1 is SGHRS and CDR2 is YFSETQ. The CDR3 spells CASSLNQGVNEKLFF. CDR3 nucleotide sequence: TGCGCCAGCAGCTTGAATCAGGGGGTAAATGAAAAACTGTTTTTT.

V gene TRBV3-1 (or the pseudogene TRBV3-2) combines with J gene TRBJ1-1; D possibly corresponds to TRBD1 (5 bases). Germline V gene data show CDR1 as LGHDT and CDR2 as YNNKEL (reference sequence). This CDR3 contains 13 residues. V shed 4 bases and J shed 3 bases, with 9 bases lying between them. CDR3 protein: CASSRGGYTEAFF. CDR3 sequence (DNA): TGTGCCAGCAGCCGCGGGGGGTACACTGAAGCTTTCTTT.